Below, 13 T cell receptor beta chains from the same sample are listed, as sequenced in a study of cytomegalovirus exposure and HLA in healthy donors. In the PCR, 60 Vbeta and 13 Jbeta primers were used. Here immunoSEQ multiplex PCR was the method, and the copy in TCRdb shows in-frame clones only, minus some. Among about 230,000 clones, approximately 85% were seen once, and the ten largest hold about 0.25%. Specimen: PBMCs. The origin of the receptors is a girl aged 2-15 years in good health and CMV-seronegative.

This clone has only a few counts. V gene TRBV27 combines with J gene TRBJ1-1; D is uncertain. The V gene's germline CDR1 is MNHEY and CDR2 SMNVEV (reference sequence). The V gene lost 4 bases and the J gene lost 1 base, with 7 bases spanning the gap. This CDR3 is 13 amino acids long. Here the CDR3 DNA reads TGTGCCAGCAGTTGGGCGGGGAACACTGAAGCTTTCTTT. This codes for CASSWAGNTEAFF.

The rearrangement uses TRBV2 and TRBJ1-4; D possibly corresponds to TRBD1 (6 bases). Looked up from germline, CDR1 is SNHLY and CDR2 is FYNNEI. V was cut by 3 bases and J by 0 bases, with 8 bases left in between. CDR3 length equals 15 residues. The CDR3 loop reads CASSDRGTTNEKLFF. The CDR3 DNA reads TGTGCCAGCAGTGACAGGGGTACAACTAATGAAAAACTGTTTTTT.

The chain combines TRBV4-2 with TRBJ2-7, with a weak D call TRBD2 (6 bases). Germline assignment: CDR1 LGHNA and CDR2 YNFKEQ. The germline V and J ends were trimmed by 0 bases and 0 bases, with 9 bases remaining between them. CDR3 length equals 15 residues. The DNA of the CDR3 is TGTGCCAGCAGCCAAGAAGGGACTGTCTCCTACGAGCAGTACTTC. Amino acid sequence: CASSQEGTVSYEQYF.

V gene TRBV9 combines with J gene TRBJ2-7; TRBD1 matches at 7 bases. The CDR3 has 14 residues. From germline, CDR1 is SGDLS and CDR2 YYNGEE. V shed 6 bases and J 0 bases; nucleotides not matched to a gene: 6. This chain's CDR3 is CASNRQGSSYEQYF. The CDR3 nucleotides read TGTGCCAGCAACCGACAGGGTAGCTCCTACGAGCAGTACTTC.

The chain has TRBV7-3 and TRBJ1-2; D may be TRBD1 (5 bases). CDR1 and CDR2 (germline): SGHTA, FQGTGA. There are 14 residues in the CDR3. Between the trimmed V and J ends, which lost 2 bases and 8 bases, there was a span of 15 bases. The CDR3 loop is CASSLQPGIVGYTF. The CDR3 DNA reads TGTGCCAGCAGCTTACAACCAGGGATAGTGGGCTACACCTTC.

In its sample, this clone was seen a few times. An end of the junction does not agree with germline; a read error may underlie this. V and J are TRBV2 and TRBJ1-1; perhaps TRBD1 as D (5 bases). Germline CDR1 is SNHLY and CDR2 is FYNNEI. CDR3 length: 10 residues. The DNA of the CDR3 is TGTGCCAGCTTTGAGCCGGGAGGACACTTT. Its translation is CASFEPGGHF.

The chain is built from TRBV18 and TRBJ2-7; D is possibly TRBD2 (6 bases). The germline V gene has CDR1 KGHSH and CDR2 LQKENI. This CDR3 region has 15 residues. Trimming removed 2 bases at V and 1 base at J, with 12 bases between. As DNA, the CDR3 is TGTGCCAGCTCACCAGCAGGGACTTCTTCCTACGAGCAGTACTTC. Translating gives CASSPAGTSSYEQYF.

The CDR3 DNA follows: TGTGCCAGCAGCCGGGACAGGGCCTCCTCCTACGAGCAGTACTTC. This codes for CASSRDRASSYEQYF. The V and J genes are TRBV5-6 and TRBJ2-7; 9 bases agree with TRBD1. V shed 4 bases and J 0 bases; nucleotides not matched to a gene: 5. The germline V gene encodes CDR1 SGHDT and CDR2 YYEEEE. This CDR3 is built from 15 residues.

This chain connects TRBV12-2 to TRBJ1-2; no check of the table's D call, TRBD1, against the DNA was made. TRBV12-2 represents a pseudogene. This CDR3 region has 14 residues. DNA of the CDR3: TGTGCAAGTCGCTCGACCCAGGGGGCGCGGGGCTACACCTTC. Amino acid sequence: CASRSTQGARGYTF.

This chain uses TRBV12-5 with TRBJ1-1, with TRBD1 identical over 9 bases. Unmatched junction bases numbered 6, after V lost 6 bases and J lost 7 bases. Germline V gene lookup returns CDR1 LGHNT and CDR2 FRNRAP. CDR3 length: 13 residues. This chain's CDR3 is CASGWDRASEAFF. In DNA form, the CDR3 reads TGTGCTAGTGGGTGGGACAGGGCAAGTGAAGCTTTCTTT.

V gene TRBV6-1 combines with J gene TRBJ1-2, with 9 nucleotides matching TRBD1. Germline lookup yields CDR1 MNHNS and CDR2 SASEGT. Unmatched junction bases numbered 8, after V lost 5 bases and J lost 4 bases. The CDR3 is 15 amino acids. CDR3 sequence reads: CASSPGTGLSYGYTF. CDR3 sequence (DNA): TGTGCCAGCAGTCCCGGGACAGGGTTAAGCTATGGCTACACCTTC.

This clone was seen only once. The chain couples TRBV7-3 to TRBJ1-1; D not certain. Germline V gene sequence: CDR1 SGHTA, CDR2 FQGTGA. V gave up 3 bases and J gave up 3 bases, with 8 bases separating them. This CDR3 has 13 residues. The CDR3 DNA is TGTGCCAGCAGCTTGCTGGGAGACACTGAAGCTTTCTTT. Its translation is CASSLLGDTEAFF.

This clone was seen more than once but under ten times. The CDR3 bases are TGTGCCAGCAGCGTAGGGGGACTAAGCGGGGGGGCTAATGAGCAGTTCTTC. It specifies CASSVGGLSGGANEQFF. V and J are TRBV9 and TRBJ2-1, with 10 positions matching TRBD2. This CDR3 is 17 amino acids long. Germline trimming cut 0 bases from V and 7 bases from J; bases unmatched to any gene: 10. The germline V gene encodes CDR1 SGDLS and CDR2 YYNGEE.